The clone carrying this T cell receptor beta chain was found many times. Its target is unknown. The germline V gene encodes CDR1 MNHEY and CDR2 SVGAGI. The CDR3 runs 14 residues. V was cut by 7 bases and J by 0 bases, with 10 bases left in between. This specimen belongs to a study of blood T cells in healthy people across ages. Researchers report isolating at least 6.5 million PBMCs per sample. Through a sample-barcoded 5' primer and a J-beta primer mix, a second PCR was run for about 6 to 12 cycles. TCRdb reanalysed the 5' RACE reads using MiXCR and keeps one entry per CDR3 protein. The sample holds over 300,000 distinct CDR3 sequences, more than 45% seen once. Regarding the study as a whole: Naive CD4+ cell counts and diversity both ran higher in long-lived than in aged donors.

The specimen was blood. V usage is TRBV6-5 and J usage is TRBJ2-4; no clear D. The sequence derives from a man in his fifties or sixties in good health. CDR3 sequence (DNA): TGTGCCAGCAAGATCGCCGGAGCCAAAAACATTCAGTACTTC. Amino acid sequence: CASKIAGAKNIQYF.